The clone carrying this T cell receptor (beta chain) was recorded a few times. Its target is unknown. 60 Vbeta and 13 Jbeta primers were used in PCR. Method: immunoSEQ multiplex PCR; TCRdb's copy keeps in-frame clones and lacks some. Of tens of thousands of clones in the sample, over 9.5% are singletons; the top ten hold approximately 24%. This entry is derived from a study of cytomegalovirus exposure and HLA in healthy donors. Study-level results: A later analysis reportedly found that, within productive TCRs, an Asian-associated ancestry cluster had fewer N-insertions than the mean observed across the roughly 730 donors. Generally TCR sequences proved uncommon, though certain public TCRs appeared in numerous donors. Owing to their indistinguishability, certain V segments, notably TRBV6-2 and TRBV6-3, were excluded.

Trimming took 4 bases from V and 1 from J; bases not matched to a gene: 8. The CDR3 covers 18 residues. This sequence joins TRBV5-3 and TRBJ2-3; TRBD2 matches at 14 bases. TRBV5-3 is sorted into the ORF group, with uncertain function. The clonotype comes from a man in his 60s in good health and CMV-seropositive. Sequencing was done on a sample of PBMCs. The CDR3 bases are TGTGCCAGAAGCCCCCGGACTAGCGGGAGGACCTGCACAGATACGCAGTATTTT. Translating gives CARSPRTSGRTCTDTQYF.